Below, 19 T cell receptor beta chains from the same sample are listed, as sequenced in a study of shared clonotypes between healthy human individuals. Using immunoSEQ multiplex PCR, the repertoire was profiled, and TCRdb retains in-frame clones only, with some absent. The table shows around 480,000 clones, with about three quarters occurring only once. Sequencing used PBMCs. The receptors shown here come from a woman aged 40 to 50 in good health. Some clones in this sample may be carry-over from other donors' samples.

The CDR3 coding sequence is TGTGCCAGCAGCTTGGTCCATAGCAATCAGCCCCAGCATTTT. Its translation: CASSLVHSNQPQHF. The rearrangement uses TRBV5-8 and TRBJ1-5; D is ambiguous. V shed 0 bases and J shed 0 bases, with 4 bases lying between them. Germline values: CDR1 SGHTS, CDR2 YDEGEE. This CDR3 has 14 amino acids.

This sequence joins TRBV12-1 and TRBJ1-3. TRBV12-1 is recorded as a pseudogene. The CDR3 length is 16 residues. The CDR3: CASTPGGGDSGNTIYF. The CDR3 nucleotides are TGTGCCAGCACCCCGGGAGGGGGGGACTCTGGAAACACCATATATTTT.

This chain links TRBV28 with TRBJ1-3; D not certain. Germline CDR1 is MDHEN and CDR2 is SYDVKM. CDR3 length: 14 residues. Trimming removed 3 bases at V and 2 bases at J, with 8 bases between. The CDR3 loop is CASSFPAAGNTIYF. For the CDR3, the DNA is TGTGCCAGCAGTTTCCCGGCGGCTGGAAACACCATATATTTT.

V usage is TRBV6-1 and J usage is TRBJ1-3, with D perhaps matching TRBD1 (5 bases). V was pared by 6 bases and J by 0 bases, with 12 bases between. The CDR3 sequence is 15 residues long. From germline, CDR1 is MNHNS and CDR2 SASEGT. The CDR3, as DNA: TGTGCCAGCAGGGTCGGGGCAGTCTCTGGAAACACCATATATTTT. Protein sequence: CASRVGAVSGNTIYF.

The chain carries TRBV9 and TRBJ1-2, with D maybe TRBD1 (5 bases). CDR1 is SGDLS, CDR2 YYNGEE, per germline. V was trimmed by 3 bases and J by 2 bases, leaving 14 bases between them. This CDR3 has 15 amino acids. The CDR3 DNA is TGTGCCAGCAGCGCAGAAGGACGGGGGAACTATGGCTACACCTTC. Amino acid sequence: CASSAEGRGNYGYTF.

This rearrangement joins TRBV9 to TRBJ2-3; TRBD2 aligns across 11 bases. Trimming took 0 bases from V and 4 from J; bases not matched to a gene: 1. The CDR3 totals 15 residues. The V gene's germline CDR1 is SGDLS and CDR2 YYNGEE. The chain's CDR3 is CASSVVGLAADTQYF. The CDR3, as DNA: TGTGCCAGCAGCGTAGTGGGACTAGCGGCAGATACGCAGTATTTT.

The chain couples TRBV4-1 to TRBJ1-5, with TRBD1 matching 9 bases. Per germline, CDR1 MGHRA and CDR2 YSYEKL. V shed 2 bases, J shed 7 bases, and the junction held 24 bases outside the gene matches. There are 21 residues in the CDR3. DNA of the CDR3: TGCGCCAGCAGCCAACTCCAGGGGATCCTGGGGGACAGGGAACTACACCAGCCCCAGCATTTT. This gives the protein CASSQLQGILGDRELHQPQHF.

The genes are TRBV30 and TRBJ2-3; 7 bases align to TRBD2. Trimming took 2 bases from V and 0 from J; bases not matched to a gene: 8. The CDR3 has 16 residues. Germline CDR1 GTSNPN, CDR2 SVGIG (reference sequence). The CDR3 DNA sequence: TGTGCCTGGAGTCCCAGACTAGCAGTCAGCACAGATACGCAGTATTTT. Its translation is CAWSPRLAVSTDTQYF.

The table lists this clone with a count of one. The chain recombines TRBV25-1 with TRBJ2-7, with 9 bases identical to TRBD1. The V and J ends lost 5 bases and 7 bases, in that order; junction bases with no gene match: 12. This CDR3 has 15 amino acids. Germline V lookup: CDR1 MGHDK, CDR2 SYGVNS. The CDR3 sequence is CASSPWDRERGEQYF. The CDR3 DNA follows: TGTGCCAGCAGTCCCTGGGACAGGGAGAGGGGTGAGCAGTACTTC.

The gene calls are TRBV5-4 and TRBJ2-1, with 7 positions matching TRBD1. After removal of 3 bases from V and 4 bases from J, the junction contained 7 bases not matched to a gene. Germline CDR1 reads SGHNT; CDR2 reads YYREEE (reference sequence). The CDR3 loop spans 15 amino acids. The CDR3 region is CASSSYTGAYNEQFF. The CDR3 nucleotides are TGTGCCAGCAGCTCCTACACAGGGGCTTACAATGAGCAGTTCTTC.

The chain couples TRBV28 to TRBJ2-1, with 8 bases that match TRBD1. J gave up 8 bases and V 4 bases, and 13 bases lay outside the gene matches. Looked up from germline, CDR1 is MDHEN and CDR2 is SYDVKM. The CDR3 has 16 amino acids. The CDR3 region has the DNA TGTGCCAGCAGTTCCCCCGGGACAGGCCATTTTGATGAGCAGTTCTTC. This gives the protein CASSSPGTGHFDEQFF. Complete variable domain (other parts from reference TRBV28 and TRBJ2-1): DVKVTQSSRYLVKRTGEKVFLECVQDMDHENMFWYRQDPGLGLRLIYFSYDVKMKEKGDIPEGYSVSREKKERFSLILESASTNQTSMYLCASSSPGTGHFDEQFFGPGTRLTVL.

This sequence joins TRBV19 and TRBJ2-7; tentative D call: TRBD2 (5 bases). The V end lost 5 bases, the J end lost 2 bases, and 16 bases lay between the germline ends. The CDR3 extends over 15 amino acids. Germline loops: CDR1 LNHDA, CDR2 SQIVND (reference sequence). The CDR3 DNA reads TGTGCCAGTAGTGAGGGTCTAGCCCTAACCTACGAGCAGTACTTC. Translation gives CASSEGLALTYEQYF.

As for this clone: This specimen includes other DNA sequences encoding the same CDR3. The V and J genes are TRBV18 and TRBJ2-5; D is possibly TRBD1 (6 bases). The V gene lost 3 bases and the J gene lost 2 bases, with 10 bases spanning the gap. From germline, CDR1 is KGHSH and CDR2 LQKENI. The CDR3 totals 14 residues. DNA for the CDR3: TGTGCCAGCTCACCCCGACAGGATCAAGAGACCCAGTACTTC. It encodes CASSPRQDQETQYF.

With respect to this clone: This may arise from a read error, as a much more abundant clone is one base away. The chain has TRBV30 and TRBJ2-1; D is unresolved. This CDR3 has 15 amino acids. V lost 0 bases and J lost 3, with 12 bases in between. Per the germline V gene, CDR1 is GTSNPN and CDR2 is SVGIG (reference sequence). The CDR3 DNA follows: TGTGCCTGGAGTGTGGTGGGGAACTACTACAATGAGCAGTTCTTC. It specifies CAWSVVGNYYNEQFF.

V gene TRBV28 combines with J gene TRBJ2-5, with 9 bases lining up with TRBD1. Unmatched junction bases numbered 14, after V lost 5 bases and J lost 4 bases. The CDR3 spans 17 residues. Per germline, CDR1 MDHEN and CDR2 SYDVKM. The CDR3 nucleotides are TGTGCCAGCAGTCCAAATGCCCACGGGACAGGGAGAGAGACCCAGTACTTC. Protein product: CASSPNAHGTGRETQYF.

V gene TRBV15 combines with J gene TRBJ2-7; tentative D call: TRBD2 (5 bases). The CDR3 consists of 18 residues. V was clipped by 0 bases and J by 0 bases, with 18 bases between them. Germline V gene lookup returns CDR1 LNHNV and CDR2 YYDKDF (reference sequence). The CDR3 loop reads CATSRDHGPSWSSYEQYF. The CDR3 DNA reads TGTGCCACCAGCAGAGATCATGGTCCTAGCTGGAGCTCCTACGAGCAGTACTTC.

CDR3 sequence (DNA): TGTGCCAGCAGGGATCCCGACAGGGCGACTAATGAAAAACTGTTTTTT. This encodes CASRDPDRATNEKLFF. The J gene is TRBJ1-4, the V gene TRBV2; 7 bases are a match to TRBD1. Germline lookup yields CDR1 SNHLY and CDR2 FYNNEI. The CDR3 has 16 residues. V lost 6 bases, J lost 2 bases, and 9 bases stayed unmatched.

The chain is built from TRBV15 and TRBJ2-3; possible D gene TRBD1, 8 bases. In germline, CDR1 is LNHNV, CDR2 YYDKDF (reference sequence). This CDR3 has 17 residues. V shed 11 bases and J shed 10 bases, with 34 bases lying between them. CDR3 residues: CASPTGELAGVGPSQYF. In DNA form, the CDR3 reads TGTGCCTCTCCGACAGGGGAGTTGGCGGGAGTAGGGCCATCGCAGTATTTT.

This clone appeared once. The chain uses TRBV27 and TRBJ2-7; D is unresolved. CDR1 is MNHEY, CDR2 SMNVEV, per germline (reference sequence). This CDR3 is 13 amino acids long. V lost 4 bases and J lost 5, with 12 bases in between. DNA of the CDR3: TGTGCCAGCAGTTCAGTCGTAGGGCACGAGCAGTACTTC. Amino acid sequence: CASSSVVGHEQYF.